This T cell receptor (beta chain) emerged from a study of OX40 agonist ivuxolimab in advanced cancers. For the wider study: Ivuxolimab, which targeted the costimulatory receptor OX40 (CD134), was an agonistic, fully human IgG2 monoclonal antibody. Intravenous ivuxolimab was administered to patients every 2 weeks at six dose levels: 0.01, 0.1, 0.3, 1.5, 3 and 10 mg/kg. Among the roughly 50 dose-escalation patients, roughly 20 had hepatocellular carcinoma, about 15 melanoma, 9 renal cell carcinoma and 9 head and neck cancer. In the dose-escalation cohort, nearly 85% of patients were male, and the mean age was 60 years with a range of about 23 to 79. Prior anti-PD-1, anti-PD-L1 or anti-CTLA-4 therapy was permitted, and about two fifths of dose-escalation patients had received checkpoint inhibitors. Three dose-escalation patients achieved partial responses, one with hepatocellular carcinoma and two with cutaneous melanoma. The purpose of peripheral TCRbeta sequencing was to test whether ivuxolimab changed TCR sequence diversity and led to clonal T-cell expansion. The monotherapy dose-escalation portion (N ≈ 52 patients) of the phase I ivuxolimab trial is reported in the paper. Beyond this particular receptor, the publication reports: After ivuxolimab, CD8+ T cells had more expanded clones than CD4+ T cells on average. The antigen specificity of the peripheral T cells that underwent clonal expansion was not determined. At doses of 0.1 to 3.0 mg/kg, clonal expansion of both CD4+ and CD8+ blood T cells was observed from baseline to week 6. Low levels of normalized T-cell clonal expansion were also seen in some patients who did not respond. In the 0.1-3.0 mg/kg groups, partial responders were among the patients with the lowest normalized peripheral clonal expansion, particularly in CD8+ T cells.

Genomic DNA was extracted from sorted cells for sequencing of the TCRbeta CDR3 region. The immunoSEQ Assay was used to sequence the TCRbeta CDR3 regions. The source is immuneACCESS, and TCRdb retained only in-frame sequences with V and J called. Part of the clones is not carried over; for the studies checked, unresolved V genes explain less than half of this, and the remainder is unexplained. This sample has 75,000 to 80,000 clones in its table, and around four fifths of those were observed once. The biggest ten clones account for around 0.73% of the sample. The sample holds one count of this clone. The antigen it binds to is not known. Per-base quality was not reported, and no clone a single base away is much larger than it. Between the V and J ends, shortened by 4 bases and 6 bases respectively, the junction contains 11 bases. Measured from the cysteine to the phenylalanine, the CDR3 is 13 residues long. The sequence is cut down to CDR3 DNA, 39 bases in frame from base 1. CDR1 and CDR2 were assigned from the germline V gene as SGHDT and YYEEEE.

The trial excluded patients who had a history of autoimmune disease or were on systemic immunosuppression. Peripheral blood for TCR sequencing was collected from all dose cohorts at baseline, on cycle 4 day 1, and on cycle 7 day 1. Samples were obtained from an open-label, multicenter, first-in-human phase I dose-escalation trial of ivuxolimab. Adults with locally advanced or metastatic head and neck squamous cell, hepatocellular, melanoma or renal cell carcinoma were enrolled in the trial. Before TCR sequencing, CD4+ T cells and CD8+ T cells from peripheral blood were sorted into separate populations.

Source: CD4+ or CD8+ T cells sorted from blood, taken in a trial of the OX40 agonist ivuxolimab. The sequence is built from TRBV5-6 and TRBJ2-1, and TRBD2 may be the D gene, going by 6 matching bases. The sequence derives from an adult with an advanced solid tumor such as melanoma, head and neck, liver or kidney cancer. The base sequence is TGTGCCAGCAGCGTCTCGCGGGGCAATGAGCAGTTCTTC. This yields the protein CASSVSRGNEQFF.